Below, 10 T cell receptor beta chains from the same sample are listed, as sequenced in a study of early T cells in non-severe SARS-CoV-2 infection. One entry per CDR3 protein, called by TCRdb with MiXCR from the 5' RACE reads. The table lists roughly 57,000 distinct CDR3 sequences, around 13% of them singletons. The sample consisted of whole blood, taken at baseline. The receptors derive from an adult who was a healthcare worker with PCR-confirmed SARS-CoV-2 infection or an uninfected control (not recorded which).

J is TRBJ2-3 and V is TRBV5-1; TRBD2 might be the D (5 bases). Germline V gene lookup returns CDR1 SGHRS and CDR2 YFSETQ. This CDR3 comprises 15 residues. The V and J ends lost 0 bases and 1 base respectively, with 9 bases between them. CDR3 sequence: CASSLGRGGTDTQYF. DNA of the CDR3: TGCGCCAGCAGCTTGGGTCGGGGAGGCACAGATACGCAGTATTTT.

CDR3 nucleotide sequence: TGCTTCTGGGACAGAATCTATGGCTACACCTTC. Translated, it gives CFWDRIYGYTF. V is TRBV20-1 and J is TRBJ1-2; TRBD1 aligns across 7 bases. Germline values: CDR1 DFQATT, CDR2 SNEGSKA (reference sequence). This CDR3 comprises 11 residues.

The gene calls are TRBV7-2 and TRBJ2-5; D unresolved. Trimming removed 6 bases from V and 1 base from J, with 9 bases in between. This CDR3 spans 13 amino acids. The germline V gene has CDR1 SGHTA and CDR2 FQGNSA. The CDR3 is CASSPDIQETQYF. The DNA of the CDR3 is TGTGCCAGCAGTCCCGACATCCAAGAGACCCAGTACTTC.

This clonotype occurred a few times. The rearrangement links TRBV7-9 to TRBJ2-3; 11 bases map to TRBD2. The CDR3 runs to 17 residues. With 3 bases clipped from V and 4 bases from J, the junction kept 9 bases outside the gene matches. Germline CDR1 and CDR2: SEHNR and FQNEAQ (reference sequence). Here the CDR3 DNA reads TGTGCCAGCAGCTTTGCCGGGACTAGCGGACTCCCAGATACGCAGTATTTT. This codes for CASSFAGTSGLPDTQYF.

This clonotype was observed at least ten times. V gene TRBV29-1 combines with J gene TRBJ2-3; TRBD2 might be the D (6 bases). CDR3 size: 15 residues. Germline CDR1 reads SQVTM; CDR2 reads ANQGSEA. Between the trimmed V and J ends, which lost 4 bases and 2 bases, there was a span of 16 bases. This CDR3 is CSVAGRTGLTDTQYF. CDR3 DNA sequence: TGCAGCGTTGCCGGACGGACGGGACTCACAGATACGCAGTATTTT.

V and J are TRBV5-8 and TRBJ2-2; D is undetermined. Looked up from germline, CDR1 is SGHTS and CDR2 is YDEGEE. V was clipped by 1 base and J by 7 bases, with 17 bases between them. The CDR3 loop spans 16 amino acids. The CDR3 bases are TGTGCCAGCAGCTTGCATAAAGGCCTTGGCATCGGGGAGCTGTTTTTT. Its protein is CASSLHKGLGIGELFF. The variable domain in full, completed from reference TRBV5-8 and TRBJ2-2, reads EAGVTQSPTHLIKTRGQQATLRCSPISGHTSVYWYQQALGLGLQFLLWYDEGEERNRGNFPPRFSGRQFPNYSSELNVNALELEDSALYLCASSLHKGLGIGELFFGEGSRLTVL.

This clonotype was counted between two and nine times. This sequence joins TRBV18 and TRBJ2-7, with D possibly matching TRBD2 (6 bases). The germline V gene encodes CDR1 KGHSH and CDR2 LQKENI. The CDR3 runs 15 residues. V gave up 0 bases and J gave up 3 bases, with 12 bases separating them. The CDR3 is CASSPPGLPDYEQYF. In nucleotides, the CDR3 is TGTGCCAGCTCACCACCGGGACTGCCTGACTACGAGCAGTACTTC.

A note on this clonotype: A much larger clone sits a single nucleotide away, making a read error possible. This chain connects TRBV5-4 to TRBJ2-6, with 7 bases aligning to TRBD1. CDR3 size: 16 residues. Germline assignment: CDR1 SGHNT and CDR2 YYREEE (reference sequence). CDR3 region: CAGSYPTGAGANVLTF. In nucleotides, the CDR3 is TGTGCCGGCAGCTACCCAACAGGGGCCGGGGCCAACGTCCTGACTTTC. Drawing the rest from reference TRBV5-4 and TRBJ2-6, the complete variable domain is ETGVTQSPTHLIKTRGQQVTLRCSSQSGHNTVSWYQQALGQGPQFIFQYYREEENGRGNFPPRFSGLQFPNYSSELNVNALELDDSALYLCAGSYPTGAGANVLTFGAGSRLTVL.

The CDR3 loop is CASSRTGGILEQYF. The CDR3 DNA reads TGTGCCAGCAGTAGGACAGGGGGAATACTTGAGCAGTACTTC. The V and J genes are TRBV28 and TRBJ2-7; the match to TRBD1 covers 10 bases. The V segment lost 5 bases and the J segment 7 bases; nucleotides outside the gene matches: 8. The CDR3 consists of 14 residues. CDR1 is MDHEN, CDR2 SYDVKM, per germline.

This clonotype was seen only a few times. The V and J genes are TRBV29-1 and TRBJ2-5, with a weak D call TRBD2 (6 bases). The CDR3 length is 14 residues. V dropped 7 bases and J dropped 6 bases, with 21 bases sitting between them. CDR1 is SQVTM and CDR2 is ANQGSEA in the germline V gene. The CDR3: CSGWSGVGGKTQYF. The CDR3 nucleotides are TGCAGCGGATGGAGCGGCGTCGGCGGGAAGACCCAGTACTTC.